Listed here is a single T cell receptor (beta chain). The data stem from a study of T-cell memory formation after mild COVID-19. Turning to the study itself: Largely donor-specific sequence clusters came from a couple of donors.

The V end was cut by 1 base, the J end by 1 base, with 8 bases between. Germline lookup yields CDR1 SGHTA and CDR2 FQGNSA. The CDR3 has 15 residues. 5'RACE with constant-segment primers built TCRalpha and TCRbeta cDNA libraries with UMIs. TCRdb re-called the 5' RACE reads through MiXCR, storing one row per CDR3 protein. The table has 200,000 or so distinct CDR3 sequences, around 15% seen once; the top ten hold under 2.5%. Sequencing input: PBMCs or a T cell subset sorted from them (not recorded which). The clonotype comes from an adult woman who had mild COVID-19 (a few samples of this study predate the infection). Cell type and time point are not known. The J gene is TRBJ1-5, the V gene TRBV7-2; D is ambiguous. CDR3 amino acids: CASSLVSGSNQPQHF. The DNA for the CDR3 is TGTGCCAGCAGCTTAGTTTCAGGCAGCAATCAGCCCCAGCATTTT. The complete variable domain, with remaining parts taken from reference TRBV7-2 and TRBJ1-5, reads GAGVSQSPSNKVTEKGKDVELRCDPISGHTALYWYRQSLGQGLEFLIYFQGNSAPDKSGLPSDRFSAERTGGSVSTLTIQRTQQEDSAVYLCASSLVSGSNQPQHFGDGTRLSIL.